This is a list of T cell receptor beta chains from one sample in a study of tumor-infiltrating lymphocytes in primary liver carcinoma. TCRdb recomputed calls from the multiplex PCR reads with MiXCR, one row per CDR3 protein. Counted here are 20,000 to 25,000 distinct CDR3 sequences, about 80% occurring once; the ten biggest clones make up 35% to 50%. The sequenced sample was liver tumor tissue from sampling region 1. The receptors derive from a woman aged 25-40 years with primary liver carcinoma and hepatitis B virus infection. Both conserved end residues are part of each CDR3. The D gene is left open where the match is weak. For some rows the clone size is stated as once, few or many, or as a class when expanded; others skip it.

clone_size j_call v_call d_call cdr3_nt cdr3_aa
NA TRBJ2-5 TRBV10-3 NA TGTGACATTAGTGAGTCGGCTACCAGACCAGAGACCCAGTACTTC CDISESATRPETQYF
once TRBJ2-7 TRBV11-2 NA TGTGCCAGCAAGATTGCGGGGAACTACAAGCAGTGTTTC CASKIAGNYKQCF
NA TRBJ2-1 TRBV11-3 TRBD2 TGTGCCGGCAGCAGCCTAGCGGGAGGGGGGTATGAGCAGTTCTTC CAGSSLAGGGYEQFF
NA TRBJ1-1 TRBV11-2 TRBD1 TGTCCCAGCAGATATACAGGGGGGAGCGCTGAAGCATTCTTT CPSRYTGGSAEAFF
NA TRBJ2-3 TRBV4-3 NA TGCGCCAGCAGCCAGTCGCTCTGGCTGGGTGGTTCCGATGATACGCAGTATTTT CASSQSLWLGGSDDTQYF
once TRBJ2-1 TRBV11-2 NA NA CASSRGVGTGSFF
NA TRBJ2-4 TRBV6-2/TRBV6-3 TRBD2 TGTGCCGGCAACCACCCTCCAGCGGGATCGGGTCAGTACTTC CAGNHPPAGSGQYF
medium-sized TRBJ2-3 TRBV29-1 NA TGCAGCGTTGAAGAACTAAGTTCCACAGATACGCAGTATTTT CSVEELSSTDTQYF
NA TRBJ2-3 TRBV11-2 TRBD2 TGTGCCAGCATCTCGGGACTAGCTGGTATTGTTGATACGCAGTATTTT CASISGLAGIVDTQYF
many TRBJ2-1 TRBV11-2 NA TGTGCCAGCAGCTTAGGGGGCCATGAGCAGTTCTTC CASSLGGHEQFF
NA TRBJ1-1 TRBV11-2 NA TGTGCTAGCAGCTTCGATGTGGGCGGAAGAGTCACTGAAGCTTTCTTT CASSFDVGGRVTEAFF
few TRBJ2-3 TRBV28 TRBD1 TGTACCAGCAGTTTCGCAAAACAGGGGCGATTGACAGATACACAGTATTTT CTSSFAKQGRLTDTQYF
once TRBJ2-3 TRBV24-1 NA TGCGTCATCAGTGATGCTATCGGGACGGTGACGCAGTATTTT CVISDAIGTVTQYF
NA TRBJ2-3 TRBV11-2 NA TGTGCCGGCACCTCCTTACTCACTTGCACAGATACGCAGTATTTT CAGTSLLTCTDTQYF
few TRBJ2-5 TRBV10-3 NA TGTGCCATCAGCGAGTTGGCTACCAGGCAGGAGACACAGTACTTC CAISELATRQETQYF
few TRBJ2-7 TRBV12-3/TRBV12-4 NA TGTGCCAGTAGTGTCAGGGACAAGCAGTACTTC CASSVRDKQYF
NA TRBJ2-7 TRBV28 NA TGTGCCAGCAGTCCGTACAGGGCCCACTCCTACAAGCAGTATTTC CASSPYRAHSYKQYF
NA TRBJ1-1 TRBV4-2 NA TGTGTCAGCAGCCCCGCCGAGGGGAGAGGGAACACTGAAGCTTTGTTT CVSSPAEGRGNTEALF
NA TRBJ2-7 TRBV14 NA TGTCCCAGCAGCCAGGCGGCGGGAACTGACTACGAGGAGTACTTC CPSSQAAGTDYEEYF
NA TRBJ1-3 TRBV30 NA TGTGCCTGGAGTCCGTACTCTGGAAACATCATATATTTT CAWSPYSGNIIYF
NA TRBJ1-1 TRBV11-2 TRBD1 TGTGCCGACGGATATACAGGGGGGAGGGCTGAAGCTTTCTTT CADGYTGGRAEAFF
once TRBJ2-7 TRBV11-2 NA TGTGCCAGCAGTACCACACGAGGGTGCTATTGGACCTACGAGCAGTACTTC CASSTTRGCYWTYEQYF
NA TRBJ2-5 TRBV10-3 NA TGTGCCATCATTGAGTCGGCTACTAGACGAGAGACCCAGTACTTC CAIIESATRRETQYF
once TRBJ1-1 TRBV11-2 TRBD1 TGTGCCAACAGCGCTCATGACAGGGGGCGCAAGATGTGGAGTAACACTGAAGCTTTCTTT CANSAHDRGRKMWSNTEAFF